One sample yielded the 5 T cell receptor beta chains listed below, sequenced in a study of cytomegalovirus exposure and HLA in healthy donors. PCR used 60 Vbeta primers and 13 Jbeta primers. Some clones are missing from TCRdb's copy, which holds only in-frame ones; the method was immunoSEQ multiplex PCR. The table lists some 180,000 clones, about 90% of them singletons. The sample was PBMCs. The receptors were sampled from a boy younger than 10 in good health and CMV-seronegative.

This chain uses TRBV6-6 with TRBJ1-2, with D maybe TRBD1 (5 bases). The germline CDR1 and CDR2 sequences are MNHNY and SVGAGI (reference sequence). V was trimmed by 6 bases and J by 4 bases, leaving 12 bases between them. CDR3 size: 13 residues. For the CDR3, the DNA is TGTGCCAGCAGAGAGGGAGGGACCTATGGCTACACCTTC. It encodes CASREGGTYGYTF.

V gene TRBV12-5 combines with J gene TRBJ2-1; 9 positions agree with TRBD2. The CDR3 extends over 16 amino acids. V gave up 3 bases and J gave up 0 bases; unmatched junction bases: 3. Looked up from germline, CDR1 is LGHNT and CDR2 is FRNRAP. As DNA, the CDR3 is TGTGCTAGTGGTTTAAGCGGGGGGTACTCCTACAATGAGCAGTTCTTC. As protein: CASGLSGGYSYNEQFF. The complete variable domain, with remaining parts taken from reference TRBV12-5 and TRBJ2-1, reads DARVTQTPRHKVTEMGQEVTMRCQPILGHNTVFWYRQTMMQGLELLAYFRNRAPLDDSGMPKDRFSAEMPDATLATLKIQPSEPRDSAVYFCASGLSGGYSYNEQFFGPGTRLTVL.

V and J are TRBV15 and TRBJ1-2, with TRBD1 matching over 8 bases. In germline, CDR1 is LNHNV, CDR2 YYDKDF (reference sequence). Unmatched junction bases numbered 9, after V lost 3 bases and J lost 6 bases. CDR3 size: 15 residues. The CDR3: CATSRTGVSADGYTF. CDR3 DNA: TGTGCCACCAGCAGGACAGGGGTTAGCGCAGATGGCTACACCTTC.

The chain employs TRBV18 and TRBJ2-2, with 7 bases identical to TRBD1. This CDR3 has 16 residues. Germline CDR1 and CDR2: KGHSH and LQKENI. J gave up 5 bases and V 4 bases, and 10 bases lay outside the gene matches. The CDR3 protein is CASSLGRQGWTGELFF. Here the CDR3 DNA reads TGTGCCAGCTCACTTGGACGACAGGGTTGGACCGGGGAGCTGTTTTTT.

This chain links TRBV5-1 with TRBJ1-5, with D possibly TRBD1 on 5 matching bases. From germline, CDR1 is SGHRS and CDR2 YFSETQ. V gave up 0 bases and J gave up 3 bases, with 10 bases separating them. The CDR3 has 15 residues. The CDR3 DNA is TGCGCCAGCAGCTTGGCCTCAGGGAACAATCAGCCCCAGCATTTT. Its translation is CASSLASGNNQPQHF.